Given below is one T cell receptor beta chain in context. Its antigen is still unknown. It was with 60 Vbeta and 13 Jbeta primers that the PCR ran. Methods used by the authors: An analysis performed later counted roughly 80 million unique TCR beta chains (approximately 10 million of them shared). Assay used: immunoSEQ multiplex PCR; TCRdb lists only in-frame clones, some missing. V, J and clone size were drawn from that table, and D and trimming were deduced from the DNA. The sample holds 120,000 to 150,000 clones, about 76% seen once. CDR1 is SGHTA, CDR2 FQGTGA, per germline. The CDR3 covers 14 residues. Trimming took 5 bases from V and 8 from J, leaving 15 bases between them. The data derive from a study of cytomegalovirus exposure and HLA in healthy donors. On the study more broadly: In a previous analysis, 117 million unique TCR beta sequences were found from about 179 million T cells. Study-level points and caveats: The authors excluded some V segments, including TRBV6-2 and TRBV6-3, as indistinguishable.

Sequenced input: PBMCs. This chain uses TRBV7-3 with TRBJ1-4; D gene unclear. The TCR comes from a man aged 18 to 35 in good health and CMV-seronegative. The CDR3 region is CASSLEFPEEKLFF. The CDR3 nucleotides are TGTGCCAGCAGCCTAGAATTCCCGGAGGAAAAACTGTTTTTT.